The T cell receptor (beta chain) under discussion was sequenced for a study of blood T cell repertoires in COVID-19 (dated by TCRdb to 2018 to 2021). Some background on the complete study: The collaborator samples originated in the United States, Italy and Spain and spanned the acute and convalescent phases of COVID-19. The material from the prospective study consisted of cDNA or gDNA derived from T cells, B-cell-depleted T cells, or PBMCs. Subjects who had been exposed to COVID-19, were actively infected with it, or had recovered from it provided the deeply sampled blood TCRbeta repertoires that made up the dataset. A freely available public database, intended as a resource for researchers studying the immune response to SARS-CoV-2, is where the repertoires were released. The samples were drawn from the first 160 participants of the ongoing ImmuneRACE study and from 950 to 1,500 subjects provided by 6 global collaborators. Nearly every sample came with metadata listing a de-identified subject ID, COVID-19 status, age in years and sex. Where HLA class I and class II types were available, the types were taken from metadata supplied by the sample provider, not from assay-based typing.

Remarks on this clone: Its specific antigen is unknown. Base qualities are not at hand, and no much larger clone is one base apart.

Whole blood was collected in K2EDTA tubes by collaborating institutions according to the institutions' own protocols. For TCRbeta analysis, collaborator samples were shipped as frozen whole blood, as isolated PBMCs, or as DNA extracted from either sample type. As encoded in the germline V gene (reference sequence), CDR1 is GTSNPN while CDR2 is SVGIG. V is reduced by 5 bases and J by 0 bases, leaving a spacing of 10 bases between them. Including cysteine and phenylalanine, the CDR3 has 14 amino acids. This entry keeps only the CDR3 DNA: 42 bases, framed from base 1. TCRbeta CDR3 regions were amplified from genomic DNA by means of the immunoSEQ Assay, a bias-controlled multiplex PCR. The original pipeline was this. The number of nucleated cells in each sample was estimated from the amplification of reference gene primers within the assay. To quantify the absolute abundance of each unique TCRbeta CDR3 rearrangement, sequence reads were collapsed and filtered. For each sample, productive Simpson clonality was calculated as the square root of Simpson's diversity index over productive rearrangements. TCRdb re-hosts the immuneACCESS table, in-frame sequences only. Its copies lack some clones; in the studies checked, an unresolved V gene accounts for under half of them, and the cause for the rest is not known. That table is the source of V, J and clone size, and D and trimming were worked out from the DNA. This sample gives fewer than 400,000 clones in total; around 90% of them show up just once. 3% of the sample comes from the top ten.

What the work shows at the level of the full study, not this receptor alone: The quantity of clinical and demographic metadata differed by source and by participant and was supplied without curation.

Sequences were obtained from peripheral blood. The TCR comes from a human donor in a cohort sampled during active COVID-19. The chain is assembled from TRBV30 and TRBJ2-2; a tentative D match to TRBD1 spans 5 bases. At the DNA level, the sequence is TGTGCCTGGGACGGACAAGCGAACACCGGGGAGCTGTTTTTT. Its protein reads: CAWDGQANTGELFF.